This T cell receptor beta chain was observed in a study of blood T cell repertoires in COVID-19. Study as a whole: The United States, Italy and Spain supplied acute and convalescent COVID-19 samples. T cells, B-cell-depleted T cells, or PBMCs provided the cDNA or gDNA that served as material.

Source study methods: Reference gene primer amplification yielded estimated nucleated cell counts. Here immunoSEQ multiplex PCR was the method, and the copy in TCRdb shows in-frame clones only, minus some. The D gene and trimming were derived from the DNA, and the V and J assignments and clone size from that table. The table records 140,000 to 150,000 clones, over 75% of them present only once. The CDR3 has 14 residues. Losses at the gene ends were 5 bases for V and 1 base for J; bases not matched to a gene: 3. The V gene's germline CDR1 is SGHTA and CDR2 FQGNSA. Sequencing used peripheral blood. The chain combines TRBV7-2 with TRBJ2-5, with 8 bases lining up with TRBD2. The source is a human donor in a cohort sampled during active COVID-19. CDR3 sequence (DNA): TGTGCCAGCAGCGTGGGACTAGGCCAAGAGACCCAGTACTTC. Amino acids: CASSVGLGQETQYF.